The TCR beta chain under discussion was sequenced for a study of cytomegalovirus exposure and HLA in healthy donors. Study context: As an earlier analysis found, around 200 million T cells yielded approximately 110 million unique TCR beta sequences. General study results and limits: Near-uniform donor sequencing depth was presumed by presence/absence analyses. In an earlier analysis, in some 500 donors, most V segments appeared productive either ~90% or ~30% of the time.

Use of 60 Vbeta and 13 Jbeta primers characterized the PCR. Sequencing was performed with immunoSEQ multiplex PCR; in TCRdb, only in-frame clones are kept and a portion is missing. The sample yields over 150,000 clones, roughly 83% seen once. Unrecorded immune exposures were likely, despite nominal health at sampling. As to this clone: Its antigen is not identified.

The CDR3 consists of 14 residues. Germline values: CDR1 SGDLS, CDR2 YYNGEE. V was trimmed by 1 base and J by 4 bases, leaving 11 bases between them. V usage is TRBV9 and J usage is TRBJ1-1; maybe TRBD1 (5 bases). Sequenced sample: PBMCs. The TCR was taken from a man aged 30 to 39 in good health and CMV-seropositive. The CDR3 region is CASSVSGGTTEAFF. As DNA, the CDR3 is TGTGCCAGCAGCGTAAGCGGGGGGACCACTGAAGCTTTCTTT.